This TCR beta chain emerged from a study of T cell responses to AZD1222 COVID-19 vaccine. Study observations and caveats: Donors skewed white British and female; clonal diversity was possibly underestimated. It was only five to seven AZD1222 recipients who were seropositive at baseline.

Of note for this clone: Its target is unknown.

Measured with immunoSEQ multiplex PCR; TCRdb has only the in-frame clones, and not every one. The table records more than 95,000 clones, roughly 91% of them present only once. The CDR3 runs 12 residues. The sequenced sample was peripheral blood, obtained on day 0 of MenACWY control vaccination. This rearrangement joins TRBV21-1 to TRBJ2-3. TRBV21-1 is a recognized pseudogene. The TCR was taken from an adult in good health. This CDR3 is CASSPERDTQYF. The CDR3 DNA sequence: TGTGCCAGCAGCCCGGAAAGGGATACGCAGTATTTT.